This T cell receptor beta chain was observed in a study of T cell responses to AZD1222 COVID-19 vaccine. Whole-study context: Analysis merged second doses at about 4 or about 12 weeks. Study-wide results and limits: Vaccine-related CD4 TCRs covered spike, predominating at 160-218 and 743-854. It should be noted that donors were predominantly white British and more often female, and clonal diversity was possibly underestimated. Targeting of unmutated variant regions was reportedly seen in nearly half of spike-specific TCRs.

Clones were sequenced by immunoSEQ multiplex PCR, and TCRdb holds only the in-frame ones, with some missing. The repertoire consists of approximately 150,000 clones, with more than 85% occurring once and the leading ten covering about 4.5%. This clone appeared a few times. Its antigen is unidentified. The CDR3 is made up of 17 amino acids. Trimming took off 6 bases at V and 0 bases at J, with 18 bases between the two ends. Germline CDR1 reads MDHEN; CDR2 reads SYDVKM. V is TRBV28 and J is TRBJ1-5; D ambiguous. The clonotype comes from an adult in good health. The specimen comprised peripheral blood, sampled on day 0 of AZD1222 vaccination. CDR3 residues: CASSSRIGRYSNQPQHF. For the CDR3, the DNA is TGTGCCAGCAGCTCTCGGATCGGACGGTATAGCAATCAGCCCCAGCATTTT.